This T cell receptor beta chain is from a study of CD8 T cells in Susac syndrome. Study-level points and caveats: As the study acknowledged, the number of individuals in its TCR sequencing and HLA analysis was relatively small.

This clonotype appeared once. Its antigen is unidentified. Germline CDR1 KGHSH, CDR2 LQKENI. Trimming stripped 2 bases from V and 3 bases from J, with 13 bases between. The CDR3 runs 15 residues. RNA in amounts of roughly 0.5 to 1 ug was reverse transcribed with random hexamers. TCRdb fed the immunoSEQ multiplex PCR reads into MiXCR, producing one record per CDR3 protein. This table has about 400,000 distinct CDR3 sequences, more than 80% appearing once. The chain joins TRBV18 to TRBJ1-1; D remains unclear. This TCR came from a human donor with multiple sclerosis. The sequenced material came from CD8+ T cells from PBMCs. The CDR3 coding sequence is TGTGCCAGCTCACCAACCGGGTTGTCGGACACTGAAGCTTTCTTT. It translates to CASSPTGLSDTEAFF. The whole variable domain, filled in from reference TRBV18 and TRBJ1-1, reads NAGVMQNPRHLVRRRGQEARLRCSPMKGHSHVYWYRQLPEEGLKFMVYLQKENIIDESGMPKERFSAEFPKEGPSILRIQQVVRGDSAAYFCASSPTGLSDTEAFFGQGTRLTVV.